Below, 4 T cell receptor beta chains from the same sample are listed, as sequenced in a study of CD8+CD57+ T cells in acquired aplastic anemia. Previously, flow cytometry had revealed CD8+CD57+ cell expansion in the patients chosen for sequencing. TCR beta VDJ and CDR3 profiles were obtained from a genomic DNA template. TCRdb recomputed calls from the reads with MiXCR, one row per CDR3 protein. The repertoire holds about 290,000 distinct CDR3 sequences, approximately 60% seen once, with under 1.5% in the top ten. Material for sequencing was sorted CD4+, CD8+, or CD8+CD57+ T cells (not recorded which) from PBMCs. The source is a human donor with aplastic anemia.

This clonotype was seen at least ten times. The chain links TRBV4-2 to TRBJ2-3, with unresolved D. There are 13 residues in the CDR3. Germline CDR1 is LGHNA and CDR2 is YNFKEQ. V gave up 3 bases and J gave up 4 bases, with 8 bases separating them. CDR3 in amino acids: CASSQGAADTQYF. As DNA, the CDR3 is TGTGCCAGCAGCCAGGGTGCGGCAGATACGCAGTATTTT.

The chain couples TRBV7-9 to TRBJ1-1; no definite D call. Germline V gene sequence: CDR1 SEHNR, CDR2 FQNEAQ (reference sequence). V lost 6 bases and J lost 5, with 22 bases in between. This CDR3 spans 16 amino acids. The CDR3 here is CASRLRDLGRETEAFF. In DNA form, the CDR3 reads TGTGCCAGCAGGTTACGCGACCTGGGTCGAGAGACTGAAGCTTTCTTT.

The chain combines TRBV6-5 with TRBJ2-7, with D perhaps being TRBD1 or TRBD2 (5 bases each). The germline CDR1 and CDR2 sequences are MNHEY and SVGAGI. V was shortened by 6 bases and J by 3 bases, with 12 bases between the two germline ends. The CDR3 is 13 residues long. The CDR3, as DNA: TGTGCCAGCAGCCTCGGGGCGGGCTACGAGCAGTACTTC. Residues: CASSLGAGYEQYF.

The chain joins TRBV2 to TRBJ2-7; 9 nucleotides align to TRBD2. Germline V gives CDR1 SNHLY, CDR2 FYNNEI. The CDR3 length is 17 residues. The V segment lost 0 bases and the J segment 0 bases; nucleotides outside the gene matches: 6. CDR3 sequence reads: CASSEASGGLSSYEQYF. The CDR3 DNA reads TGTGCCAGCAGTGAAGCTAGCGGGGGCCTCAGCTCCTACGAGCAGTACTTC. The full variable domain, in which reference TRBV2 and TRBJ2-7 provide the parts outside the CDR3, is EPEVTQTPSHQVTQMGQEVILRCVPISNHLYFYWYRQILGQKVEFLVSFYNNEISEKSEIFDDQFSVERPDGSNFTLKIRSTKLEDSAMYFCASSEASGGLSSYEQYFGPGTRLTVT.